These 10 T cell receptor beta chains were sequenced from one sample in a study of shared clonotypes between healthy human individuals (dated by TCRdb to 2019 to 2021). The method behind the library was the immunoSEQ multiplex PCR assay. TCRdb limited this immuneACCESS table to in-frame rearrangements with V and J called. A share of clones is missing; checked studies link under half to unresolved V genes, and the rest is unexplained. For this sample the table gives roughly 700,000 clones, of which around two thirds were detected only once. Jointly, the top ten make up about 1.7% of the sample. Material for sequencing was memory CD4+ T cells sorted from blood. The cell subset or site label here, explained by the study, means: CD45RA-negative fraction. These receptors were taken from a woman younger than 45 in good health.

V usage is TRBV5-3 and J usage is TRBJ1-4; D not certain. TRBV5-3 counts as an open reading frame of uncertain function. This CDR3 region has 19 residues. Trimming left V 3 bases short and J 0 bases short, with 21 bases between. CDR3 protein: CARSCHPGFHIATNEKLFF. CDR3 sequence (DNA): TGTGCCAGAAGCTGCCATCCCGGGTTTCATATTGCAACTAATGAAAAACTGTTTTTT.

The chain joins TRBV19 to TRBJ2-1; D ambiguous. The CDR3 loop spans 14 amino acids. V dropped 6 bases and J dropped 6 bases, with 15 bases sitting between them. Germline V gene sequence: CDR1 LNHDA, CDR2 SQIVND (reference sequence). CDR3 nucleotides: TGTGCCAGTAGCGTGTTTCGTGTACGCAATGAGCAGTTCTTC. It yields the protein CASSVFRVRNEQFF. The whole variable domain, remainder taken from reference TRBV19 and TRBJ2-1, is DGGITQSPKYLFRKEGQNVTLSCEQNLNHDAMYWYRQDPGQGLRLIYYSQIVNDFQKGDIAEGYSVSREKKESFPLTVTSAQKNPTAFYLCASSVFRVRNEQFFGPGTRLTVL.

The genes are TRBV25-1 and TRBJ1-1; no clear D gene. Germline-derived CDR1 and CDR2 are MGHDK and SYGVNS. The length of the CDR3 is 12 residues. The V and J ends lost 10 bases and 3 bases respectively, with 12 bases between them. CDR3 amino acids: CAISDGDTEAFF. The CDR3 nucleotides are TGTGCCATCTCGGACGGGGACACTGAAGCTTTCTTT.

This clone has a handful of counts. The chain uses TRBV5-1 and TRBJ2-1; 9 bases map to TRBD1. In germline, CDR1 is SGHRS, CDR2 YFSETQ. The CDR3 has 14 residues. V shed 4 bases, J shed 9 bases, and the junction held 8 bases outside the gene matches. Here the CDR3 reads CASSRLDRGSEQFF. The CDR3 bases are TGCGCCAGCAGCCGTCTAGACAGGGGGAGTGAGCAGTTCTTC.

This clone was counted only a few times. The J gene is TRBJ2-1, the V gene TRBV7-8, with TRBD2 identical over 14 bases. V gave up 5 bases and J gave up 7 bases; unmatched junction bases: 4. This CDR3 has 15 residues. CDR1 is SGHVS, CDR2 FQNEAQ, per germline. CDR3 nucleotides: TGTGCCAGCAGCCGCGGGACTAGCGGGAGTAATGAGCAGTTCTTC. Residues: CASSRGTSGSNEQFF.

V usage is TRBV28 and J usage is TRBJ1-1, with 7 bases fitting TRBD1. The germline V gene encodes CDR1 MDHEN and CDR2 SYDVKM. V gave up 6 bases and J gave up 6 bases; unmatched junction bases: 7. The CDR3 has 13 residues. CDR3 in DNA: TGTGCCAGCAGAGAGGGACAGCGGGCTGAAGCTTTCTTT. The encoded protein is CASREGQRAEAFF.

This clone occurred a few times. The same CDR3 is also encoded by other DNA sequences in this sample. V usage is TRBV29-1 and J usage is TRBJ2-7; D call uncertain. The CDR3 has 12 residues. Germline V CDR1 and CDR2: SQVTM, ANQGSEA. V gave up 6 bases and J gave up 0 bases, with 9 bases separating them. DNA of the CDR3: TGCAGCGTGCGGTCAGGCTCCTACGAGCAGTACTTC. Its protein is CSVRSGSYEQYF.

The chain uses TRBV18 and TRBJ2-5; 8 positions match TRBD1. With 2 bases clipped from V and 5 bases from J, the junction kept 7 bases outside the gene matches. CDR1 is KGHSH and CDR2 is LQKENI in the germline V gene. The CDR3 consists of 15 residues. The CDR3 is CASSPVAGGRETQYF. In DNA, the CDR3 is TGTGCCAGCTCACCAGTGGCAGGGGGCAGGGAGACCCAGTACTTC.

This chain uses TRBV30 with TRBJ2-1; perhaps D is TRBD1 or TRBD2 (6 bases each). From germline, CDR1 is GTSNPN and CDR2 SVGIG (reference sequence). The CDR3 length is 13 residues. Trimming took 5 bases from V and 5 from J, leaving 13 bases between them. The CDR3 spells CAWGGQWDNEQFF. Written as DNA, the CDR3 is TGTGCCTGGGGGGGGCAGTGGGACAATGAGCAGTTCTTC.

The J gene is TRBJ1-1, the V gene TRBV9; D call uncertain. V shed 0 bases and J shed 2 bases, with 5 bases lying between them. Germline V gene data show CDR1 as SGDLS and CDR2 as YYNGEE. The CDR3 extends over 13 amino acids. CDR3 residues: CASSVADNTEAFF. CDR3 DNA: TGTGCCAGCAGCGTAGCCGATAACACTGAAGCTTTCTTT.